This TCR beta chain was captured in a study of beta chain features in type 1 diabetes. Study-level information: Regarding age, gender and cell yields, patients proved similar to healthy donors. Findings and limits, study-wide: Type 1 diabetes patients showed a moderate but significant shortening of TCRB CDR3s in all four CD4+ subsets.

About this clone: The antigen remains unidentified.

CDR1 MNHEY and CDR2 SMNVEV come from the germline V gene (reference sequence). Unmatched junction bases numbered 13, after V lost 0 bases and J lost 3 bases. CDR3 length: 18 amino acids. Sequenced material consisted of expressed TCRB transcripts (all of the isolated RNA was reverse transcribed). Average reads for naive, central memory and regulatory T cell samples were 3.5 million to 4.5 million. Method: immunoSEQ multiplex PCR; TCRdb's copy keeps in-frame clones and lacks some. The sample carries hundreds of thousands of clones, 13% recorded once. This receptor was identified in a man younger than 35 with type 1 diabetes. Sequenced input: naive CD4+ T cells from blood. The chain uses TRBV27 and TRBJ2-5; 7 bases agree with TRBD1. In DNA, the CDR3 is TGTGCCAGCAGTTTATCGAGATTTCCGGGACAGAGTAAAGAGACCCAGTACTTC. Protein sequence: CASSLSRFPGQSKETQYF.